The rows below give T cell receptor beta chains drawn from one sample of a study of cytomegalovirus exposure and HLA in healthy donors. This table comes from immunoSEQ multiplex PCR, and its TCRdb copy is limited to in-frame clones, with some not included. The sample comprises around 81,000 clones, about 60% of which are singletons, and more than 5% rests with the top ten. Sequencing input: PBMCs. Source of these receptors: a man aged 25-45 years in good health and CMV-seropositive. Both conserved end residues are part of each CDR3. D genes are given only for firm matches. Clone size appears in some rows only: once, few, many, or a class for an expanded clone.

cdr3_length j_call clone_size d_call v_call cdr3_nt cdr3_aa
13 TRBJ1-2 - - TRBV11-3 TGTGCCAGCAGCTTAGGGACAAGGGGGGGCTACACCTTC CASSLGTRGGYTF
15 TRBJ2-5 - TRBD2 TRBV4-3 TGCGCCAGCAGCCGGCGGCGGGAGCCGCCTGAGACCCAGTACTTC CASSRRREPPETQYF
15 TRBJ2-1 - - TRBV7-2 TGTGCCAGCAGCATCCGCGGGACGGAAAACAATGAGCAGTTCTTC CASSIRGTENNEQFF
13 TRBJ2-7 - TRBD1 TRBV7-9 TGTGCCAGCAGCTTAGCAGGGGGCAACGAGCAGTACTTC CASSLAGGNEQYF
15 TRBJ2-7 - TRBD2 TRBV6-5 TGTGCCAGCAGTAATCTAGCGGGAGGTACCTACGAGCAGTACTTC CASSNLAGGTYEQYF
15 TRBJ1-2 - - TRBV9 TGTGCCAGCAGCCCATTTCTGACTGATAACTATGGCTACACCTTC CASSPFLTDNYGYTF
11 TRBJ2-5 few - TRBV7-2 TGTGCCAGCAGCTTCTCGGAGACCCAGTACTTC CASSFSETQYF
16 TRBJ1-1 few - TRBV4-1 TGCGCCAGCAGCCAAGCGGTCCGCACAGTGAACACTGAAGCTTTCTTT CASSQAVRTVNTEAFF
13 TRBJ2-5 - - TRBV5-1 TGCGCCAGCAGCCCGAACTTGGGCGAGACCCAGTACTTC CASSPNLGETQYF
16 TRBJ1-2 - TRBD1 TRBV4-2 TGTGCCAGCAGCCAAGTTCAGCGGGACAGGGTCTATGGCTACACCTTC CASSQVQRDRVYGYTF
14 TRBJ2-3 - - TRBV25-1 TGTGCCAGCAGTGAAGAAGTCCGCGGAGATACGCAGTATTTT CASSEEVRGDTQYF
15 TRBJ2-7 few TRBD1 TRBV7-6 TGTGCCAGCAGCCTAGGACAGGGGGACTCCTACGAGCAGTACTTC CASSLGQGDSYEQYF
13 TRBJ2-5 - - TRBV7-9 TGTGCCAGCAGCTTGGGCTTGAAAGAGACCCAGTACTTC CASSLGLKETQYF
15 TRBJ2-1 - - TRBV18 TGTGCCAGCTCACCGGAAAGGGGGGGGTACAATGAGCAGTTCTTC CASSPERGGYNEQFF
15 TRBJ1-2 - TRBD1 TRBV7-2 TGTGCCAGCAGCTCTACCGGGGACAGTATAGAGGGCTACACCTTC CASSSTGDSIEGYTF
15 TRBJ1-4 - - TRBV28 TGTGCCAGCAGTCCCGGCGGGACGAGGAATGAAAAACTGTTTTTT CASSPGGTRNEKLFF
12 TRBJ2-1 - TRBD1 TRBV29-1 TGCAGCGTAAGACAGGGTATCTATGAGCAGTTCTTC CSVRQGIYEQFF
15 TRBJ1-5 - TRBD1 TRBV19 TGTGCCAGTAACACGGACAGGGGGAGCAATCAGCCCCAGCATTTT CASNTDRGSNQPQHF
13 TRBJ2-7 - TRBD1 TRBV27 TGTGCCAGCAGTCAGGGACAGAACTACGAGCAGTACTTC CASSQGQNYEQYF
16 TRBJ1-6 - - TRBV4-3 TGCGCCAGCAGCCAGCCCACCGGGACTGGGAATTCACCCCTCCACTTT CASSQPTGTGNSPLHF
15 TRBJ2-7 - TRBD1 TRBV6-6 TGTGCCAGCAGCAGGGACAGGGTAAAAGATTACGAGCAGTACTTC CASSRDRVKDYEQYF
11 TRBJ2-7 few - TRBV29-1 TGCAGCGCCGACAATTCCTACGAGCAGTACTTC CSADNSYEQYF
15 TRBJ2-3 few TRBD2 TRBV7-6 TGTGCCAGCAGCCCGACTAGCGGGAGCCCAGATACGCAGTATTTT CASSPTSGSPDTQYF
13 TRBJ1-5 - - TRBV6-5 TGTGCCAGCAGTACAGGCTTAAATCAGCCCCAGCATTTT CASSTGLNQPQHF
14 TRBJ2-1 - TRBD1 TRBV5-4 TGTGCCAGCAGCTTGGGGACAGGGCGCAATGAGCAGTTCTTC CASSLGTGRNEQFF
16 TRBJ2-6 - - TRBV2 TGTGCCAGCAGTCGCCAAAGGGGACAAGGGGCCAACGTCCTGACTTTC CASSRQRGQGANVLTF
14 TRBJ1-2 - - TRBV14 TGTGCCAGCAGCCCCCCGGACGGGATCTATGGCTACACCTTC CASSPPDGIYGYTF